One and the same sample provided the 18 T cell receptor beta chains below, sequenced in a study of blood T cell repertoires in COVID-19. Generated by immunoSEQ multiplex PCR, the TCRdb table keeps only in-frame clones and is missing some. This sample has about 55,000 clones, with 75% to 90% found just once. Source material: peripheral blood. These receptors were obtained from a human donor in a cohort sampled during active COVID-19.

The chain is built from TRBV5-1 and TRBJ2-5; D is possibly TRBD1 (5 bases). CDR3 size: 13 residues. V was trimmed by 3 bases and J by 5 bases, leaving 11 bases between them. From germline, CDR1 is SGHRS and CDR2 YFSETQ. CDR3 protein: CASSSTGPETQYF. CDR3 coding DNA: TGCGCCAGCAGCTCAACAGGACCCGAGACCCAGTACTTC.

The J gene is TRBJ1-2, the V gene TRBV10-2; no firm D call. The CDR3 spans 11 residues. Germline V CDR1 and CDR2: WSHSY, SAAADI. V was pared by 10 bases and J by 4 bases, with 10 bases between. The CDR3 region has the DNA TGCGCCACCTCGGAGGGCTATGGCTACACCTTC. The encoded protein is CATSEGYGYTF.

This chain links TRBV4-1 with TRBJ1-2; unclear D gene. Looked up from germline, CDR1 is MGHRA and CDR2 is YSYEKL. V was trimmed by 0 bases and J by 3 bases, leaving 8 bases between them. The CDR3 is 14 amino acids. The CDR3 coding sequence is TGCGCCAGCAGCCAAGAAGACACTTACTATGGCTACACCTTC. The encoded protein is CASSQEDTYYGYTF.

J is TRBJ1-6 and V is TRBV10-2; weak D call: TRBD1 (5 bases). From germline, CDR1 is WSHSY and CDR2 SAAADI. Trimming pared 7 bases from V and 4 bases from J, leaving 11 bases between. CDR3 length: 14 residues. In DNA, the CDR3 is TGCGCCAGCACTGAAGGGACTTATAATTCACCCCTCCACTTT. Its protein product is CASTEGTYNSPLHF.

The chain recombines TRBV12-3 or TRBV12-4 with TRBJ2-2; tentative D call: TRBD2 (5 bases). CDR3 length: 11 amino acids. V shed 8 bases and J shed 6 bases, with 7 bases lying between them. The CDR3 region is CASGGAGELFF. The CDR3 DNA sequence: TGTGCCAGCGGAGGCGCCGGGGAGCTGTTTTTT.

The gene calls are TRBV2 and TRBJ2-1, with TRBD2 matching 10 bases. This CDR3 contains 15 residues. J lost 9 bases, V lost 5 bases, and 10 bases had no gene match. Germline V CDR1 and CDR2: SNHLY, FYNNEI. The CDR3, as DNA: TGTGCCAGCAGTCGAGCTACTAGCGGGACATCTGAGCAGTTCTTC. Encoded protein: CASSRATSGTSEQFF.

This chain connects TRBV19 to TRBJ1-2; D gene ambiguous. There are 13 residues in the CDR3. CDR1 is LNHDA and CDR2 is SQIVND in the germline V gene (reference sequence). V was trimmed by 2 bases and J by 3 bases, leaving 7 bases between them. CDR3 amino acids: CASSISRDYGYTF. CDR3 in DNA: TGTGCCAGTAGTATATCGAGGGACTATGGCTACACCTTC.

The chain employs TRBV6-5 and TRBJ2-5; 8 bases are a match to TRBD1. V trimming: 2 bases; J trimming: 5 bases; junction bases outside the gene matches: 7. CDR1 and CDR2 from the germline V gene are MNHEY and SVGAGI. The CDR3 loop spans 15 amino acids. CDR3: CASSYMTGARETQYF. Here the CDR3 DNA reads TGTGCCAGCAGTTACATGACAGGGGCTCGGGAGACCCAGTACTTC.

This chain uses TRBV30 with TRBJ2-7; possible D gene TRBD1, 5 bases. The CDR3 is 14 amino acids. The V gene lost 2 bases and the J gene lost 6 bases, with 17 bases spanning the gap. The germline gives CDR1 GTSNPN, CDR2 SVGIG (reference sequence). CDR3 sequence: CAWSIYRRWLEQYF. The CDR3 nucleotides read TGTGCCTGGAGTATCTACAGGAGATGGCTCGAGCAGTACTTC. Using reference TRBV30 and TRBJ2-7 for the parts outside the CDR3, the full variable domain is SQTIHQWPATLVQPVGSPLSLECTVEGTSNPNLYWYRQAAGRGLQLLFYSVGIGQISSEVPQNLSASRPQDRQFILSSKKLLLSDSGFYLCAWSIYRRWLEQYFGPGTRLTVT.

The chain carries TRBV5-1 and TRBJ2-5; TRBD1 matches at 9 bases. This CDR3 comprises 15 residues. V shed 4 bases and J 4 bases; nucleotides not matched to a gene: 8. Germline values: CDR1 SGHRS, CDR2 YFSETQ. CDR3 protein: CASSLPDRGGETQYF. Here the CDR3 DNA reads TGCGCCAGCAGCCTACCCGACAGGGGGGGAGAGACCCAGTACTTC.

The chain combines TRBV29-1 with TRBJ1-3; D unresolved. This CDR3 is 13 amino acids long. From germline, CDR1 is SQVTM and CDR2 ANQGSEA. V was cut by 2 bases and J by 4 bases, with 9 bases left in between. CDR3 nucleotide sequence: TGCAGCGTTGAAACGACTAGGGGAAACACCATATATTTT. Protein sequence: CSVETTRGNTIYF.

V usage is TRBV7-9 and J usage is TRBJ2-3; 16 positions agree with TRBD2. This CDR3 contains 18 residues. The V gene's germline CDR1 is SEHNR and CDR2 FQNEAQ (reference sequence). The ends lost 5 bases at V and 1 base at J; junction bases unmatched: 6. CDR3 loop: CASSAAGTSGGGTDTQYF. CDR3 sequence (DNA): TGTGCCAGCAGCGCAGCCGGGACTAGCGGGGGGGGCACAGATACGCAGTATTTT.

The chain carries TRBV6-5 and TRBJ1-1; 9 nucleotides agree with TRBD1. With 7 bases clipped from V and 10 bases from J, the junction kept 10 bases outside the gene matches. CDR3 size: 13 residues. The germline V gene has CDR1 MNHEY and CDR2 SVGAGI. The chain's CDR3 is CASKDRGYGTAFF. CDR3 DNA sequence: TGTGCCAGCAAGGACAGGGGATACGGTACAGCTTTCTTT.

This chain connects TRBV7-8 to TRBJ1-1, with 7 bases matching TRBD1. J was trimmed by 1 base and V by 6 bases; bases with no gene match: 2. This CDR3 is 13 amino acids long. CDR1 is SGHVS, CDR2 FQNEAQ, per germline. The CDR3 nucleotides read TGTGCCAGCAGTAGACAGGGGAACACTGAAGCTTTCTTT. Protein: CASSRQGNTEAFF. The whole variable domain, filled in from reference TRBV7-8 and TRBJ1-1, reads GAGVSQSPRYKVAKRGQDVALRCDPISGHVSLFWYQQALGQGPEFLTYFQNEAQLDKSGLPSDRFFAERPEGSVSTLKIQRTQQEDSAVYLCASSRQGNTEAFFGQGTRLTVV.

The V call is TRBV10-3, the J call TRBJ1-6; no firm D call. Trimming pared 3 bases from V and 0 bases from J, leaving 3 bases between. The CDR3 consists of 14 residues. Germline V gives CDR1 ENHRY, CDR2 SYGVKD. For the CDR3, the DNA is TGTGCCATCAGTGATAGCTCCTATAATTCACCCCTCCACTTT. This encodes CAISDSSYNSPLHF.

J is TRBJ2-3 and V is TRBV5-1, with 9 bases fitting TRBD2. V was clipped by 6 bases and J by 4 bases; unmatched bases: 0. Germline V gene data show CDR1 as SGHRS and CDR2 as YFSETQ. This CDR3 contains 12 residues. CDR3 in amino acids: CASKREADTQYF. The CDR3, as DNA: TGCGCCAGCAAGCGGGAGGCAGATACGCAGTATTTT. The full variable domain, with the rest looked up from reference TRBV5-1 and TRBJ2-3, is KAGVTQTPRYLIKTRGQQVTLSCSPISGHRSVSWYQQTPGQGLQFLFEYFSETQRNKGNFPGRFSGRQFSNSRSEMNVSTLELGDSALYLCASKREADTQYFGPGTRLTVL.

The rearrangement links TRBV5-1 to TRBJ1-2; 9 nucleotides align to TRBD1. Losses at the gene ends were 1 base for V and 4 bases for J; bases not matched to a gene: 5. Germline V gives CDR1 SGHRS, CDR2 YFSETQ. CDR3 length: 15 residues. In nucleotides, the CDR3 is TGCGCCAGCAGCTTGACAGGGGGCCAGGTCTATGGCTACACCTTC. Encoded protein: CASSLTGGQVYGYTF.

The gene calls are TRBV12-3 or TRBV12-4 and TRBJ2-5; D unresolved. V was trimmed by 5 bases and J by 5 bases, leaving 9 bases between them. CDR3 length: 12 amino acids. The CDR3 sequence: CASSTLYETQYF. DNA for the CDR3: TGTGCCAGCAGTACCCTATACGAGACCCAGTACTTC.